A single TCR beta chain is shown here with its context. Antigen specificity is unknown. Without the conserved terminal phenylalanine or tryptophan, this CDR3 likely stems from a read error. RNA transcripts provided the source from which TCR beta CDR3 regions were amplified. HTBI primers drove first-round RT-PCR of the TCR CDR3. Via MiXCR, TCRdb re-called the multiplex PCR reads, giving one row per CDR3 protein. The sample lists approximately 600,000 distinct CDR3 sequences, around 20% seen once, with approximately 30% in the top ten. Per the germline V gene, CDR1 is LGHDT and CDR2 is YNNKEL (reference sequence). The CDR3 totals 17 residues. Trimming cost V 4 bases and J 3 bases, with 18 bases left between them. This sample was taken from a study of T cells in Graves' hyperthyroidism and ophthalmopathy. Across the whole study: Peripheral blood was acquired at first diagnosis, ahead of any therapy whatsoever.

Study results and limitations: Peripheral blood also featured most of the thyroid clonotypes expanded above 0.001.

Pregnant or lactating patients were excluded, as were those with uncontrolled infection or other autoimmune disease. This TCR was sampled from a young man with Graves' ophthalmopathy. Sequencing was performed on blood. This chain connects TRBV3-1 to TRBJ2-2, with no clear D. Here the CDR3 reads CASSPRGSAEDTGELFS. The CDR3 DNA reads TGTGCCAGCAGCCCCCGCGGATCCGCCGAGGACACCGGGGAGCTGTTTTCT.